This note documents a single T cell receptor (beta chain) sequence. As yet, its antigen is unknown. This table comes from immunoSEQ multiplex PCR, and its TCRdb copy is limited to in-frame clones, with some not included. The table records 75,000 to 95,000 clones, 65% to 85% of them present only once. Single viable CD3+CD4+CD8-CD45RO+ cells were sorted as the memory CD4+ T cells. Donors' CMV status reflects serum IgG against pp150, pp28, p38, p52. This entry comes from a study of memory CD4+ T cells and cytomegalovirus serostatus. For the study at large: Of the healthy Belgian adults, several were CMV seropositive and about 24 seronegative. Study-wide results and limits: The CMV-associated TCR signature appears largely within the CD4+ memory repertoire.

This CDR3 spans 16 amino acids. Trimming took off 5 bases at V and 4 bases at J, with 15 bases between the two ends. Germline V gene data show CDR1 as SEHNR and CDR2 as FQNEAQ (reference sequence). V usage is TRBV7-9 and J usage is TRBJ2-6; a weak D match, TRBD1 (6 bases). The sequenced sample consisted of memory CD4+ T cells from blood. The receptor comes from an adult in good health and CMV-seronegative. The CDR3 region is CASSVPTGLGANVLTF. CDR3 nucleotide sequence: TGTGCCAGCAGCGTTCCTACAGGGTTGGGGGCCAACGTCCTGACTTTC. The whole variable domain, filled in from reference TRBV7-9 and TRBJ2-6, reads DTGVSQNPRHKITKRGQNVTFRCDPISEHNRLYWYRQTLGQGPEFLTYFQNEAQLEKSRLLSDRFSAERPKGSFSTLEIQRTEQGDSAMYLCASSVPTGLGANVLTFGAGSRLTVL.